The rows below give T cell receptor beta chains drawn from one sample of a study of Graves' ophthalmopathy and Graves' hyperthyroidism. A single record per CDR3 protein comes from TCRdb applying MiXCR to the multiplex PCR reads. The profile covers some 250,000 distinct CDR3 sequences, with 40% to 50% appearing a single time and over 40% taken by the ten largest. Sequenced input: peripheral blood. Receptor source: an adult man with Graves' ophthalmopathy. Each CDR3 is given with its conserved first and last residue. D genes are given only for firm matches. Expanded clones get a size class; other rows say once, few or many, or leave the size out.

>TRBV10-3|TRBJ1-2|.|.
CAISEPLGTYGYTF
TGTGCCATCAGTGAGCCTCTCGGGACATATGGCTACACCTTC
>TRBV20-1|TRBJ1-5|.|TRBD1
CSASTTGGRQPQHF
TGCAGTGCTAGTACGACAGGGGGACGTCAGCCCCAGCATTTT
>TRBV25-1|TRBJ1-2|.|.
CASSLIVGYTF
TGTGCCAGCAGTTTAATAGTGGGCTACACCTTT
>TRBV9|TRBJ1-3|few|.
CASSVDGGSGNTIYF
TGTGCCAGCAGCGTAGATGGGGGGAGCGGAAACACCATATATTTT
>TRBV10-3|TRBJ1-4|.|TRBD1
CASRTTGGREKLFF
TGTGCCAGCAGGACGACAGGGGGCAGAGAAAAACTGTTTTTT
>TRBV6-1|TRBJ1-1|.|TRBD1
CASSLGQGASAFF
TGTGCCAGCAGTCTAGGACAGGGGGCGTCGGCTTTCTTT
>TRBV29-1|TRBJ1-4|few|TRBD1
CSVGGTGGPNEKLFF
TGCAGCGTTGGAGGCACAGGGGGCCCTAATGAAAAACTGTTTTTT
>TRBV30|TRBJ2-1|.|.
CAWSVQDNGQFF
TGTGCCTGGAGCGTACAGGACAATGGGCAGTTCTTC
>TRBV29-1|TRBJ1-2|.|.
CSVAPDLGDGYTF
TGCAGCGTGGCCCCGGACTTGGGGGACGGCTACACCTTC
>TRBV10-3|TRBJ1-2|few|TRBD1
CAISTGTGGLGYTF
TGTGCCATCAGTACCGGGACAGGGGGCCTTGGCTACACCTTC
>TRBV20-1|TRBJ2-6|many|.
CSARDISGANVLTF
TGCAGTGCCCGGGACATCTCTGGGGCCAACGTCCTGACTTTC
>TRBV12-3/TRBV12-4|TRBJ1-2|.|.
CASTELTNYGYTF
TGTGCCAGCACTGAACTTACTAACTATGGCTACACCTTC
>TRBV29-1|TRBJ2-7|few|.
CSARRAYEQYF
TGCAGCGCTCGTCGCGCCTACGAGCAGTACTTC
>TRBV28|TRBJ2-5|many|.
CASSLGTQYF
TGTGCCAGCAGCCTAGGGACCCAGTACTTC
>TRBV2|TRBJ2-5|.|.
CASHGREVEETQYF
TGTGCCAGCCACGGCAGGGAGGTGGAAGAGACCCAGTACTTC
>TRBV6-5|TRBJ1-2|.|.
CASSYGRGKFGGYTF
TGTGCCAGCAGTTACGGCCGGGGGAAATTTGGCGGCTACACCTTC
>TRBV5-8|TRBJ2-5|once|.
CASRVQAGRAETQYF
TGCGCCAGCAGAGTACAGGCAGGACGAGCGGAGACCCAGTACTTC
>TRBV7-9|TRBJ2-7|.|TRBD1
CASSLLGQGASYEQYF
TGTGCCAGCAGCTTATTAGGACAGGGGGCCTCCTACGAGCAGTACTTC
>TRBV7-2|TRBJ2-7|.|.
CASSSIGTRNYEQYF
TGTGCCAGCAGCTCCATAGGAACAAGGAACTACGAGCAGTACTTC
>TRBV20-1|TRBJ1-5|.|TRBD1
CSATPRGTGQPQHF
TGCAGTGCTACCCCGCGGGGGACAGGGCAGCCCCAGCATTTT
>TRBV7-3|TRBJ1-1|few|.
CASSLGMGNTEAFF
TGTGCCAGCAGCCTAGGGATGGGGAACACTGAAGCTTTCTTT
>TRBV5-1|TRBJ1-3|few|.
CASSFRDAASSGNTIYF
TGCGCCAGCAGCTTTCGGGACGCGGCTTCATCTGGAAACACCATATATTTT
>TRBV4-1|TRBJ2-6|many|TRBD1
CASSQEFQGQASSGANVLTF
TGCGCCAGCAGCCAAGAATTTCAGGGACAGGCGAGCTCTGGGGCCAACGTCCTGACTTTC
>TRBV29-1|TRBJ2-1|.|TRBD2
CSVEGLAVAYNEQFF
TGCAGCGTTGAGGGGCTAGCGGTAGCCTACAATGAGCAGTTCTTC
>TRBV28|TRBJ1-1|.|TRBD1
CASRTGGTGGIAEAFF
TGTGCCAGCAGGACAGGGGGCACGGGCGGGATCGCTGAAGCTTTCTTT
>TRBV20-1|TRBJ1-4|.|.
CSAAAPRGFREKLFF
TGCAGTGCTGCAGCCCCCAGGGGATTCCGGGAAAAACTGTTTTTT
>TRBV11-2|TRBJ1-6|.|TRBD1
CASRPTTDRYNSPLHF
TGTGCCAGCAGGCCTACGACGGACAGGTATAATTCACCCCTCCACTTT
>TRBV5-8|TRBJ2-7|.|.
CASSDYPPGYEQYF
TGTGCCAGCAGTGATTACCCCCCGGGGTACGAGCAGTACTTC
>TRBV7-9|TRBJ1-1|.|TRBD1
CASRQGAGTEAFF
TGTGCCAGCAGACAGGGGGCCGGCACTGAAGCTTTCTTT
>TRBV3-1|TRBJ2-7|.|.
CASSQGAGYEQYF
TGTGCCAGCAGCCAAGGTGCCGGCTACGAGCAGTACTTC
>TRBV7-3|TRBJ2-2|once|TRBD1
CASSWRGQGAGELFF
TGTGCCAGCAGCTGGCGGGGACAGGGGGCCGGGGAGCTGTTTTTT
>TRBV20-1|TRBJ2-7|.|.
CSAASVKDGEQYF
TGCAGTGCCGCCAGTGTTAAGGACGGCGAGCAGTACTTC
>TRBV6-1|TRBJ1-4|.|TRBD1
CASSVWTGINEKLFF
TGTGCCAGCAGTGTATGGACAGGGATAAATGAAAAACTGTTTTTT
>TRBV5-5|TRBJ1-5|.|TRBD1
CASSLTYTTDRGYSNQPQHF
TGTGCCAGCAGCCTCACCTATACTACGGACAGGGGCTATAGCAATCAGCCCCAGCATTTT
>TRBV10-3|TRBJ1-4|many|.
CAAREGVQDEKLFF
TGTGCCGCCAGGGAAGGGGTTCAGGATGAAAAACTGTTTTTT
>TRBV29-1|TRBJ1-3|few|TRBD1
CSAEGQGPNTIYF
TGCAGCGCAGAGGGACAGGGACCAAACACCATATATTTT
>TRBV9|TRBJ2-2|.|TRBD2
CASSTLAMLPGELFF
TGTGCCAGCAGCACACTAGCGATGTTGCCCGGGGAGCTGTTTTTT
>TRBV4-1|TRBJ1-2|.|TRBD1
CASSHQDREGGYTF
TGTGCCAGCAGCCATCAGGACAGGGAAGGTGGCTACACCTTC
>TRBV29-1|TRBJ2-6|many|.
CSVPQGSGANVLTF
TGCAGCGTCCCCCAGGGATCTGGGGCCAACGTCCTGACTTTC
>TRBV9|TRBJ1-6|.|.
CASREVNSPLHF
TGTGCCAGCAGGGAGGTAAATTCACCCCTCCACTTT
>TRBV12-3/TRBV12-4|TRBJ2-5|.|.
CASRPDSLETQYF
TGTGCCAGCAGACCGGACAGCTTAGAGACCCAGTACTTC
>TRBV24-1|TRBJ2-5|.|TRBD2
CATSDTGTSIEETQYF
TGTGCCACCAGTGACACCGGGACTAGCATAGAAGAGACCCAGTACTTC
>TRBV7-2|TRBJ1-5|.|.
CASSWGGGWQPQHF
TGTGCCAGCAGCTGGGGAGGAGGCTGGCAGCCCCAGCATTTT
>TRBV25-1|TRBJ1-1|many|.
CASSGGAVVAFF
TGTGCCAGCAGTGGTGGAGCGGTCGTAGCTTTCTTT
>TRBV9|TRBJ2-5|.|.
CASSYGYSQETQYF
TGTGCCAGCAGTTATGGCTATTCCCAAGAGACCCAGTACTTC
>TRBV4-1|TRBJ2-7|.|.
CASSRFLSYEQYF
TGCGCCAGCAGCCGGTTCCTCTCCTACGAGCAGTACTTC
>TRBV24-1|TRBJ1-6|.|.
CATSDRPRRYNSPLHF
TGTGCCACCAGTGACCGGCCCCGGAGGTATAATTCACCCCTCCACTTT
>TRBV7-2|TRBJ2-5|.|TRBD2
CASNYKLGASGSQETQYF
TGTGCCAGCAACTACAAACTCGGGGCTAGCGGGAGTCAAGAGACCCAGTACTTC
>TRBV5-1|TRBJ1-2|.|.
CASSNGVYNYGYTF
TGCGCCAGCAGCAACGGGGTTTATAACTATGGCTACACCTTC
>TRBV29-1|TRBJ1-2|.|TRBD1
CSVPGTDYGYTF
TGCAGCGTCCCTGGGACAGACTATGGCTACACCTTC
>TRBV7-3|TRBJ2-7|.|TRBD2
CASSSLAGGWPYEQYF
TGTGCCAGCAGCTCCCTGGCGGGAGGGTGGCCCTACGAGCAGTACTTC
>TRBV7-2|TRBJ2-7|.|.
CASSLGTDKEQYF
TGTGCCAGCAGCTTAGGGACCGACAAGGAGCAGTACTTC
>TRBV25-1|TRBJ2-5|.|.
CASSELKGQETQYF
TGTGCCAGCAGTGAATTGAAGGGGCAAGAGACCCAGTACTTC
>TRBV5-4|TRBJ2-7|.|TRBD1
CASRSGQGSYEQYF
TGTGCCAGCAGGTCGGGACAGGGCTCCTACGAGCAGTACTTC
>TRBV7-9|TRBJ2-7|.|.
CASSSPHGGPRYEQYF
TGTGCCAGCAGTAGCCCCCACGGGGGCCCACGCTACGAGCAGTACTTC